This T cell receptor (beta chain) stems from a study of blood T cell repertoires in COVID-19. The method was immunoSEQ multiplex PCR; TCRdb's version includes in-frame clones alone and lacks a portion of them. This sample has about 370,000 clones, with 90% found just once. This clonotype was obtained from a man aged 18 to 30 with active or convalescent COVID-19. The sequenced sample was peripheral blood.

The CDR3 DNA is TGTGCCAGCAGTGAACGACATACGGGGGGCAATTCACCCCTCCACTTT. Protein sequence: CASSERHTGGNSPLHF. J is TRBJ1-6 and V is TRBV25-1; TRBD1 is a possible D gene (6 bases). V was trimmed by 2 bases and J by 7 bases, leaving 15 bases between them. Germline V CDR1 and CDR2: MGHDK, SYGVNS. The CDR3 length is 16 residues.